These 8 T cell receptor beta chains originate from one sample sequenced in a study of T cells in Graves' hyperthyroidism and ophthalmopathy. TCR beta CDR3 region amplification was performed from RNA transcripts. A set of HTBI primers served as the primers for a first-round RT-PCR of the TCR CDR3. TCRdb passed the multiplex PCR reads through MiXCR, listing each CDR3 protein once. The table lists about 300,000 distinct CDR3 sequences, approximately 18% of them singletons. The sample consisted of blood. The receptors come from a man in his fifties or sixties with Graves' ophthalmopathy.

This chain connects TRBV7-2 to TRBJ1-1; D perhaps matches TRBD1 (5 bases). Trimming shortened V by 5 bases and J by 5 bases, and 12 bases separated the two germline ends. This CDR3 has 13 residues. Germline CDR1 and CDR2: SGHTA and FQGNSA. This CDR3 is CASSHGGGTEAFF. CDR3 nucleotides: TGTGCCAGCAGCCATGGGGGGGGGACTGAAGCTTTCTTT.

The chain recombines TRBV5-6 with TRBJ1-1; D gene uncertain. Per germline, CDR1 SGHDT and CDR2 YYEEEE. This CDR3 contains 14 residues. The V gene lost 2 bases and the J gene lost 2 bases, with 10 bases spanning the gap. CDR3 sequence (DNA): TGTGCCAGCAGCTTAATTCGGAGCAACACTGAAGCTTTCTTT. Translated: CASSLIRSNTEAFF.

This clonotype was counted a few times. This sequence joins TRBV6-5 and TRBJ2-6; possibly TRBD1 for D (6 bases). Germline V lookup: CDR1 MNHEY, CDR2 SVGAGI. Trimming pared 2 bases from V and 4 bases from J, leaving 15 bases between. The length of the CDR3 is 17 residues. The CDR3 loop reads CASSYGQLVAGANVLTF. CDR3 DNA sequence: TGTGCCAGCAGTTACGGACAGTTGGTAGCAGGGGCCAACGTCCTGACTTTC.

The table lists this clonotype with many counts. The CDR3: CATEDRGRYGYTF. The CDR3, as DNA: TGTGCCACTGAGGACAGGGGACGATATGGCTACACCTTC. The V gene is TRBV28, the J gene TRBJ1-2, with 9 positions matching TRBD1. Germline-derived CDR1 and CDR2 are MDHEN and SYDVKM. Unmatched junction bases numbered 8, after V lost 10 bases and J lost 5 bases. CDR3 length: 13 residues.

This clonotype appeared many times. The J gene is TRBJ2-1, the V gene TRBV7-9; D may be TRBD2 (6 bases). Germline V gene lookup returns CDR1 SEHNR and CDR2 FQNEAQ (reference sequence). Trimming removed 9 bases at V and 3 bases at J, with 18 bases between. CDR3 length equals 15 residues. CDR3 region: CASSLSAGNYNEQFF. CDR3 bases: TGTGCCAGTTCGCTGTCGGCGGGGAACTACAATGAGCAGTTCTTC.

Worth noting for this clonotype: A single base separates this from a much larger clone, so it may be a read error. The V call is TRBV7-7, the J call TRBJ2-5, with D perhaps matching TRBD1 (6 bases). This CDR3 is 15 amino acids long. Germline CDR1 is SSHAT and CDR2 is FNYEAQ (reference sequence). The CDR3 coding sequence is TGTGCTAGCAGCTTAGGCAGGGGTCCCCGAGAGACCCAGTACTTC. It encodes CASSLGRGPRETQYF.

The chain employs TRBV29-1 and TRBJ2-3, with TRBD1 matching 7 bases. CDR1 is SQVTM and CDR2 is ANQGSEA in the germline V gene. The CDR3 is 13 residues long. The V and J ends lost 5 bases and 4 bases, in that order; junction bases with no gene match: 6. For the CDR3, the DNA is TGCAGCGTTAGGGGGCCTGGTCCAGATACGCAGTATTTT. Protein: CSVRGPGPDTQYF.

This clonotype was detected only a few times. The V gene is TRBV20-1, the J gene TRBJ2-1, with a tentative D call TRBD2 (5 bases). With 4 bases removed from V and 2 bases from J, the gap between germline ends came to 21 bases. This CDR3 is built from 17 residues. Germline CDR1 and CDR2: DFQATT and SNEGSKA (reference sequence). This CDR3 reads CSAIELEGPGTYNEQFF. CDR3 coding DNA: TGCAGTGCTATCGAATTAGAGGGCCCCGGAACCTACAATGAGCAGTTCTTC.